This is a list of T cell receptor beta chains from one sample in a study of CD8 T cells in ankylosing spondylitis. TCRdb reprocessed the 5' RACE reads via MiXCR and lists one record per CDR3 protein. The repertoire holds approximately 30,000 distinct CDR3 sequences, with 6.5% to 9% as singletons. Sequenced material: blood. The source of these receptors is a male donor with ankylosing spondylitis or in good health (not recorded which). Each CDR3 is given with its conserved first and last residue. Each record gives: V gene, J gene, CDR3 protein.

TRBV28,TRBJ1-1,CASSLSRLWQGLNTEAFF
TRBV6-1,TRBJ2-1,CASSEVQGRDEQFF
TRBV20-1,TRBJ2-4,CSASPLTKNIQYF
TRBV29-1,TRBJ2-2,CSVEGRPSGTGELFF
TRBV28,TRBJ1-1,CASSYSDRGGTEAFF
TRBV28,TRBJ1-5,CASSLGPQDAYSNQPQHF
TRBV5-1,TRBJ2-1,CASSSATTYNEQFF
TRBV29-1,TRBJ2-1,CSVKELAGVEQFF
TRBV7-9,TRBJ2-3,CASSSTGGGTDTQYF
TRBV5-1,TRBJ2-6,CASSFNSGANVLTF
TRBV20-1,TRBJ2-3,CSARDPRGALYTQYF
TRBV12-5,TRBJ2-3,CASGYADTQYF
TRBV7-9,TRBJ2-4,CASSLEGQLAKNIQYF
TRBV7-2,TRBJ2-5,CASSLARKILETQYF
TRBV5-1,TRBJ2-7,CASSLTSGTYEQYF
TRBV6-2/TRBV6-3,TRBJ2-1,CASSYRGPTYNEQFF
TRBV27,TRBJ1-5,CASSPTGRSQPQHF
TRBV20-1,TRBJ2-5,CSAPLAQETQYF
TRBV5-1,TRBJ2-1,CASSLPGAADEQFF
TRBV7-9,TRBJ1-4,CASSLASGTEEKLFF
TRBV5-1,TRBJ2-3,CASSPWSTDTQYF
TRBV7-2,TRBJ2-5,CASSLALMGGVGTQYF
TRBV6-5,TRBJ2-2,CASSRPGLAGVDTGELFF
TRBV5-4,TRBJ1-6,CASSLGLGRGAYNSPLHF
TRBV20-1,TRBJ2-3,CSASAGVVDTQYF
TRBV28,TRBJ1-4,CASSPTREKLFF
TRBV4-1,TRBJ1-4,CASSQEGGIDEKLFF
TRBV5-1,TRBJ2-1,CASSRGLAIYNEQFF
TRBV12-3/TRBV12-4,TRBJ2-3,CASSLSTDTQYF
TRBV20-1,TRBJ1-4,CSARLATNEKLFF
TRBV6-1,TRBJ1-4,CAARLLGLQDEKLFF
TRBV9,TRBJ2-3,CASSPPTGTDTQYF
TRBV7-9,TRBJ1-1,CASSQRTGNTEAFF
TRBV12-3/TRBV12-4,TRBJ2-1,CASRASGRSYNEQFF
TRBV11-2,TRBJ2-1,CASSEGSNNEQFF
TRBV5-1,TRBJ1-1,CASRGGVGPNTEAFF
TRBV7-9,TRBJ2-1,CASSLGWTSNNEQFF
TRBV7-2,TRBJ2-5,CASSLRRETQYF
TRBV11-3,TRBJ2-3,CASSLEHTDTQYF
TRBV7-2,TRBJ2-5,CASSLSGGETQYF
TRBV5-1,TRBJ2-1,CASSQGGHEQFF
TRBV12-3/TRBV12-4,TRBJ1-2,CASTEANYGYTF